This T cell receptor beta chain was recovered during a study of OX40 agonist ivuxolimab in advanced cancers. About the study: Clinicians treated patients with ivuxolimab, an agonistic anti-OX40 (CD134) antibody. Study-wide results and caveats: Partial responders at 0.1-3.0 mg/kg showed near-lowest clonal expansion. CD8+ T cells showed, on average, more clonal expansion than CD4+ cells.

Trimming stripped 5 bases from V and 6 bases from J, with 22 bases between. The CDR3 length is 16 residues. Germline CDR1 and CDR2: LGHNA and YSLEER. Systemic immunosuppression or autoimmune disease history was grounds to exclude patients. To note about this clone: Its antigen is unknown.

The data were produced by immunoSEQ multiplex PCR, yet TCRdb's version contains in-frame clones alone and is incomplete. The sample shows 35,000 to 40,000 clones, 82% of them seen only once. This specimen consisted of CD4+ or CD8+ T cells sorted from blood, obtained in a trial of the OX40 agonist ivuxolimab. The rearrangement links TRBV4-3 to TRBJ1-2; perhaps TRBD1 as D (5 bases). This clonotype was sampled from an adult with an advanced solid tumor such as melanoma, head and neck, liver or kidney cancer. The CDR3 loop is CASSERGMGMVDGYTF. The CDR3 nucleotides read TGCGCCAGCAGCGAAAGGGGAATGGGGATGGTGGATGGCTACACCTTC.